A single sample gave rise to the 5 T cell receptor beta chains below, sequenced in a study of T cells in Graves' hyperthyroidism and ophthalmopathy. Authors of the study amplified TCR beta CDR3 regions from RNA transcripts. Primed by the HTBI set, a first-round RT-PCR was run on the TCR CDR3. Via MiXCR, TCRdb re-called the multiplex PCR reads, giving one row per CDR3 protein. The sample shows 700,000 to 950,000 distinct CDR3 sequences, roughly 32% of them seen only once. Sequencing used blood. The receptors were gathered from a woman aged 40-49 years with Graves' hyperthyroidism.

This clonotype was picked up a small number of times. The chain joins TRBV6-2 or TRBV6-3 to TRBJ2-7; D is perhaps TRBD1 (5 bases). Trimming pared 5 bases from V and 2 bases from J, leaving 19 bases between. This CDR3 contains 16 residues. The germline gives CDR1 MNHEY, CDR2 SVGEGT. CDR3 in amino acids: CASSPNRRRSPYEQYF. The CDR3 DNA reads as TGTGCCAGCAGTCCTAACAGGAGACGGTCGCCCTACGAGCAGTACTTC.

As regards this clonotype: It may be a read error: a sequence one base away is much more abundant. The chain recombines TRBV10-3 with TRBJ2-5, with 9 nucleotides matching TRBD2. CDR3 size: 12 residues. V was clipped by 5 bases and J by 5 bases; unmatched bases: 0. Germline-derived CDR1 and CDR2 are ENHRY and SYGVKD. The CDR3 DNA follows: TGTGCCATCAGTACTAGCGGGGAGACCCAGTACTTC. This sequence encodes CAISTSGETQYF.

This clonotype was counted between two and nine times. Since the CDR3 does not end with the conserved phenylalanine or tryptophan, this likely comes from a read error. The rearrangement uses TRBV5-1 and TRBJ1-1; no firm D call. CDR1 is SGHRS and CDR2 is YFSETQ in the germline V gene. Trimming left V 0 bases short and J 9 bases short, with 12 bases between. The CDR3 extends over 13 amino acids. The CDR3 DNA is TGCGCCAGCAGCTTGGATCGTGCGCGTAAAGCTTTCCTT. This codes for CASSLDRARKAFL.

As concerns this clonotype: A read error is possible here, since a much larger clone lies one base away. The J gene is TRBJ2-7, the V gene TRBV20-1, with D possibly TRBD2 on 5 matching bases. The CDR3 extends over 15 amino acids. V lost 7 bases, J lost 4 bases, and 23 bases lay in between. Germline CDR1 is DFQATT and CDR2 is SNEGSKA (reference sequence). As DNA, the CDR3 is TGCAGTGACGAATCCCTAGAGGGTCGGAATTACGAGCAGTACTTC. This translates into CSDESLEGRNYEQYF.

At least ten counts were recorded for this clonotype. The J gene is TRBJ2-7, the V gene TRBV7-3, with 9 bases matching TRBD1. Germline V gene lookup returns CDR1 SGHTA and CDR2 FQGTGA. The CDR3 extends over 13 amino acids. V shed 5 bases, J shed 7 bases, and the junction held 6 bases outside the gene matches. CDR3 region: CASSRGQGEEQYF. DNA for the CDR3: TGTGCCAGCAGCCGGGGACAGGGTGAAGAGCAGTACTTC.